These 19 T cell receptor beta chains came from one sample sequenced in a study of OX40 agonist ivuxolimab in advanced cancers. The table came from immunoSEQ multiplex PCR; TCRdb's copy has only in-frame clones and leaves some out. The sample lists roughly 86,000 clones, 80% to 95% seen once, with approximately 1.2% in the top ten. This material consisted of CD4+ or CD8+ T cells sorted from blood, taken in a trial of the OX40 agonist ivuxolimab. Receptor source: an adult with an advanced solid tumor such as melanoma, head and neck, liver or kidney cancer.

J is TRBJ2-7 and V is TRBV18; D possibly uses TRBD1 or TRBD2 (5 bases each). Germline lookup yields CDR1 KGHSH and CDR2 LQKENI. V lost 4 bases to trimming and J lost 5 bases, with 18 bases between them. This CDR3 is 15 amino acids long. For the CDR3, the DNA is TGTGCCAGCTCACGACCGGGACGTAGTGGGGACGAGCAGTACTTC. Protein product: CASSRPGRSGDEQYF. The full variable domain, in which reference TRBV18 and TRBJ2-7 provide the parts outside the CDR3, is NAGVMQNPRHLVRRRGQEARLRCSPMKGHSHVYWYRQLPEEGLKFMVYLQKENIIDESGMPKERFSAEFPKEGPSILRIQQVVRGDSAAYFCASSRPGRSGDEQYFGPGTRLTVT.

This chain joins TRBV2 and TRBJ1-2; no clear D gene. Between the trimmed V and J ends, which lost 1 base and 2 bases, there was a span of 5 bases. The CDR3 is 13 residues long. The germline V gene encodes CDR1 SNHLY and CDR2 FYNNEI. CDR3 in amino acids: CASSEGFNYGYTF. The CDR3 nucleotides are TGTGCCAGCAGTGAAGGTTTCAACTATGGCTACACCTTC.

V gene TRBV5-3 combines with J gene TRBJ2-5, with TRBD2 identical over 10 bases. TRBV5-3 falls under the ORF class, with uncertain function. This CDR3 contains 19 residues. With V trimmed by 3 bases and J by 5 bases, 19 bases remained unmatched. CDR3 loop: CARSSPRSLAGEESETQYF. CDR3 coding DNA: TGTGCCAGAAGCTCCCCCCGATCCCTAGCGGGAGAGGAGAGTGAGACCCAGTACTTC.

The chain carries TRBV11-2 and TRBJ2-2; 8 bases are a match to TRBD2. The CDR3 runs to 16 residues. Germline values: CDR1 SGHAT, CDR2 FQNNGV. J was trimmed by 5 bases and V by 6 bases; bases with no gene match: 11. The CDR3: CASRQTGTRETGELFF. Here the CDR3 DNA reads TGTGCCAGCAGACAAACCGGGACTAGGGAAACCGGGGAGCTGTTTTTT.

This sequence joins TRBV28 and TRBJ2-7; weak D call: TRBD1 (6 bases). Germline CDR1 reads MDHEN; CDR2 reads SYDVKM. The V and J ends lost 6 bases and 0 bases respectively, with 9 bases between them. The CDR3 runs to 13 residues. CDR3 DNA: TGTGCCAGCAGCCTGGACAGCTCCTACGAGCAGTACTTC. This codes for CASSLDSSYEQYF.

J is TRBJ1-3 and V is TRBV7-9; D possibly corresponds to TRBD1 (5 bases). Germline assignment: CDR1 SEHNR and CDR2 FQNEAQ (reference sequence). V was cut by 3 bases and J by 2 bases, with 14 bases left in between. The CDR3 is made up of 16 amino acids. CDR3 amino acids: CASSFRDFPPGNTIYF. The CDR3 coding sequence is TGTGCCAGCAGCTTCCGGGACTTTCCCCCTGGAAACACCATATATTTT.

This clone turned up a few times. The genes are TRBV6-6 and TRBJ1-1; possible D gene TRBD1, 5 bases. The CDR3 has 14 amino acids. Per germline, CDR1 MNHNY and CDR2 SVGAGI (reference sequence). The V gene lost 2 bases and the J gene lost 5 bases, with 12 bases spanning the gap. The CDR3 nucleotides read TGTGCCAGCAGTTACCAAAGGGACGGTACTGAAGCTTTCTTT. Its translation: CASSYQRDGTEAFF.

This clone was seen a single time. The chain has TRBV4-2 and TRBJ2-7; no clear D. There are 14 residues in the CDR3. The V end lost 0 bases, the J end lost 4 bases, and 10 bases lay between the germline ends. Germline V gene data show CDR1 as LGHNA and CDR2 as YNFKEQ. CDR3 protein: CASSQEFLGYEQYF. For the CDR3, the DNA is TGTGCCAGCAGCCAAGAGTTCCTAGGGTACGAGCAGTACTTC.

The chain has TRBV2 and TRBJ2-1; D may be TRBD1 (5 bases). The V and J ends lost 3 bases and 8 bases respectively, with 11 bases between them. The CDR3 has 13 residues. The germline gives CDR1 SNHLY, CDR2 FYNNEI. CDR3 loop: CASSDVGVDEQFF. The CDR3 DNA follows: TGTGCCAGCAGTGATGTAGGGGTTGATGAGCAGTTCTTC. Full variable domain (outside the CDR3, taken from reference TRBV2 and TRBJ2-1): EPEVTQTPSHQVTQMGQEVILRCVPISNHLYFYWYRQILGQKVEFLVSFYNNEISEKSEIFDDQFSVERPDGSNFTLKIRSTKLEDSAMYFCASSDVGVDEQFFGPGTRLTVL.

The chain links TRBV19 to TRBJ2-2; 8 positions agree with TRBD2. Germline-derived CDR1 and CDR2 are LNHDA and SQIVND (reference sequence). V lost 6 bases, J lost 5 bases, and 5 bases stayed unmatched. The CDR3 covers 14 residues. The DNA of the CDR3 is TGTGCCAGTAGGGAAGCGGGAGAAACCGGGGAGCTGTTTTTT. Translated: CASREAGETGELFF.

The chain has TRBV15 and TRBJ1-5; D possibly corresponds to TRBD1 (5 bases). The length of the CDR3 is 13 residues. With 0 bases removed from V and 7 bases from J, the gap between germline ends came to 7 bases. CDR1 and CDR2 (germline): LNHNV, YYDKDF (reference sequence). CDR3 DNA: TGTGCCACCAGCAGAGATGCAGGGCAGCCCCAGCATTTT. Amino acid sequence: CATSRDAGQPQHF.

The J gene is TRBJ1-4, the V gene TRBV27; the match to TRBD1 covers 7 bases. CDR1 is MNHEY and CDR2 is SMNVEV in the germline V gene (reference sequence). V was pared by 2 bases and J by 7 bases, with 7 bases of the junction left unmatched. This CDR3 region has 15 residues. CDR3 coding DNA: TGTGCCAGCAGTTTAAGAGGGGGCGCGGGTGAAAAACTGTTTTTT. This gives the protein CASSLRGGAGEKLFF.

This clone was observed a few times. The rearrangement uses TRBV6-5 and TRBJ1-5; D may be TRBD1 (5 bases). The CDR3 is 15 amino acids. Trimming left V 0 bases short and J 9 bases short, with 15 bases between. Germline CDR1 reads MNHEY; CDR2 reads SVGAGI. In DNA, the CDR3 is TGTGCCAGCAGTTACTCCCGGGACGCCCATACGCCCCAGCATTTT. Its translation is CASSYSRDAHTPQHF.

The gene calls are TRBV7-2 and TRBJ2-7; no reliable D call. Trimming took off 4 bases at V and 3 bases at J, with 7 bases between the two ends. The germline gives CDR1 SGHTA, CDR2 FQGNSA. The CDR3 spans 12 residues. In DNA, the CDR3 is TGTGCCAGCAGCTCAAATCACTACGAGCAGTACTTC. Its translation is CASSSNHYEQYF.

The J gene is TRBJ2-1, the V gene TRBV2; 7 bases map to TRBD2. The trim removed 8 bases at V and 5 bases at J, leaving 9 bases unmatched. CDR3 length equals 14 residues. Germline V gene data show CDR1 as SNHLY and CDR2 as FYNNEI. The CDR3 coding sequence is TGTGCCAGCGGGGCGGGAGCTATCGACAATGAGCAGTTCTTC. Residues: CASGAGAIDNEQFF.

V and J are TRBV5-1 and TRBJ2-1, with 8 bases lining up with TRBD1. This CDR3 is built from 13 residues. Per germline, CDR1 SGHRS and CDR2 YFSETQ. V lost 2 bases, J lost 9 bases, and 4 bases stayed unmatched. The CDR3 loop reads CASSFRQGSEQFF. The CDR3 nucleotides are TGCGCCAGCAGCTTTAGACAGGGGTCTGAGCAGTTCTTC.

V and J are TRBV10-3 and TRBJ2-2; D is undetermined. Per germline, CDR1 ENHRY and CDR2 SYGVKD. CDR3 length equals 11 residues. Trimming shortened V by 2 bases and J by 8 bases, and 3 bases separated the two germline ends. The CDR3 reads CAISEAGELFF. CDR3 nucleotides: TGTGCCATCAGTGAGGCGGGGGAGCTGTTTTTT.

The gene calls are TRBV7-9 and TRBJ1-2, with TRBD1 matching 10 bases. The CDR3 contains 16 residues. Trimming removed 4 bases from V and 6 bases from J; junction bases left unmatched: 11. From germline, CDR1 is SEHNR and CDR2 FQNEAQ (reference sequence). CDR3 coding DNA: TGTGCCAGCAGCTCACTAGGGGACAGGGGTTGGGATGGCTACACCTTC. It translates to CASSSLGDRGWDGYTF.

This chain's CDR3 is CASNRGRRYEQYF. CDR3 DNA sequence: TGCGCCAGCAATCGCGGGAGAAGGTACGAGCAGTACTTC. The rearrangement links TRBV10-2 to TRBJ2-7; 7 bases match TRBD2. The CDR3 is made up of 13 amino acids. Unmatched junction bases numbered 7, after V lost 7 bases and J lost 4 bases. Per germline, CDR1 WSHSY and CDR2 SAAADI.